The rows below give T cell receptor beta chains drawn from one sample of a study of T-cell memory formation after mild COVID-19. TCRdb redid the calling of the 5' RACE reads with MiXCR, one entry per CDR3 protein. The sample shows hundreds of thousands of distinct CDR3 sequences, approximately 8% of them seen only once. The source material was PBMCs or a T cell subset sorted from them (not recorded which). Source of these receptors: a man younger than 35 who had mild COVID-19 (a few samples of this study predate the infection). Cell type and time point are not known. CDR3s include the opening cysteine and the closing phenylalanine or tryptophan. A D gene is named only where the DNA matches it firmly. The size entry is marked missing in some rows and otherwise reads once, few, many or a size class.

v_gene	abundance	j_gene	d_gene	CDR3nt	CDR3aa
TRBV7-2	.	TRBJ1-1	.	TGTGCCAGCAGCTTAGCTCAATACACTGAAGCTTTCTTT	CASSLAQYTEAFF
TRBV12-3/TRBV12-4	.	TRBJ2-7	.	TGTGCCAGCAGAGTAGGACTTTGGCTGAGTCACGAGCAGTACTTC	CASRVGLWLSHEQYF
TRBV7-3	.	TRBJ2-2	.	TGTGCCAGCAGCACACGGGTGGCCGGGGAGCTGTTTTTT	CASSTRVAGELFF
TRBV24-1	.	TRBJ1-2	TRBD1	TGTGCCACCAGTGAGAAAGGGGGCGCGTGTGGCTACACCTTC	CATSEKGGACGYTF
TRBV5-6	.	TRBJ1-2	.	TGTGCCAGCAGCTTGGGACCGCTTAACTATGGCTACACCTTC	CASSLGPLNYGYTF
TRBV6-6	.	TRBJ1-4	TRBD1	TGTGCCAGCAGTGAAATTACAGGGGGGGATGAAAAACTGTTTTTT	CASSEITGGDEKLFF
TRBV7-6	many	TRBJ1-2	.	TGTGCCAGCAGCTTATACGGCGAGGGTGGCTACACCTTC	CASSLYGEGGYTF
TRBV2	few	TRBJ2-7	.	TGTGCCAGCAGTGAACTTAGGGGCAAGCAGTACTTC	CASSELRGKQYF
TRBV30	few	TRBJ2-3	.	TGTGCCTGGGGGCGAACAGGGCGCCGGCCAGATACGCAGTATTTT	CAWGRTGRRPDTQYF
TRBV7-8	few	TRBJ2-3	.	TGTGCCAGCAGCTTAGCGCGAGGGGCAGGCACAGATACGCAGTATTTT	CASSLARGAGTDTQYF
TRBV10-3	few	TRBJ1-5	.	TGTGCCATCAGTGACCCGGGGGGTCGGGGTCTCAATCAGCCCCAGCATTTT	CAISDPGGRGLNQPQHF
TRBV20-1	few	TRBJ1-2	.	TGCAGTGCTAAACCGGGACGGTCGAACTATGGCTACACCTTC	CSAKPGRSNYGYTF
TRBV30	few	TRBJ2-1	TRBD1	TGTGCCTGGAGTGGGTCCGGGACAGGGTGGAATGAGCAGTTCTTC	CAWSGSGTGWNEQFF
TRBV5-1	few	TRBJ1-5	.	TGCGCCAGCAGCCCCTCCCCGGCAGGGGAATACCAGCCCCAGCATTTT	CASSPSPAGEYQPQHF
TRBV9	many	TRBJ2-1	.	TGTGCCAGCAGCGTAGCTCCCGCCGATGAGCAGTTCTTC	CASSVAPADEQFF
TRBV20-1	few	TRBJ2-5	TRBD1	TGCAGTGCTAGTGACCCGGGACAGCAAGAGACCCAGTACTTC	CSASDPGQQETQYF
TRBV5-1	many	TRBJ2-2	.	TGCGCCAGCAGCATAGATGTCCCCGGGGAGCTGTTTTTT	CASSIDVPGELFF
TRBV6-1	.	TRBJ2-3	.	TGTGCCAGCAGGGAAGATACGCAGTATTTT	CASREDTQYF
TRBV6-5	many	TRBJ1-5	.	TGTGCCAGCAGTTACAATAGCAATCAGCCCCAGCATTTT	CASSYNSNQPQHF
TRBV30	.	TRBJ2-1	.	TGTGCCTGGAACGGCAACGCGCCTTGGGATGAGCAGTTCTTC	CAWNGNAPWDEQFF
TRBV6-5	.	TRBJ2-5	.	TGTGCCAGCAGTTACTTGGAGCTCGGGACGACCCAGTACTTC	CASSYLELGTTQYF
TRBV11-2	few	TRBJ2-3	.	TGTGCCAGCAGGATAAAGCCCGCCGGGCTGGGGGATACGCAGTATTTT	CASRIKPAGLGDTQYF
TRBV5-6	.	TRBJ1-3	.	TGTGCCAGCCGGAACACAGGGTTCGGAAACACCATATATTTT	CASRNTGFGNTIYF
TRBV11-2	few	TRBJ2-5	TRBD1	TGTGCCAGCAGTCCTACCTCGGGACAGGAGGGAGGGACCCAGTACTTC	CASSPTSGQEGGTQYF
TRBV4-3	few	TRBJ2-3	.	TGCGCCAGCAGCCAACAGCCTAGCCCAGTCCCAGATACGCAGTATTTT	CASSQQPSPVPDTQYF
TRBV7-2	.	TRBJ2-5	.	TGTGCCAGCAGACGTTCCATAACCCAGGCCGAGACCCAGTACTTC	CASRRSITQAETQYF
TRBV5-4	few	TRBJ1-4	.	TGTGCCAGCAGCCTGTCGGGGTCAACTAATGAAAAACTGTTTTTT	CASSLSGSTNEKLFF
TRBV5-1	.	TRBJ2-5	TRBD2	TGCGCCAGCAGCTTGGCCCCTATCGGGCGGGGGCAAGAGACCCAGTACTTC	CASSLAPIGRGQETQYF
TRBV7-2	few	TRBJ2-2	TRBD2	TGTGCCAGCAGCTTAGAGCCTAGCGGTAACACCGGGGAGCTGTTTTTT	CASSLEPSGNTGELFF
TRBV7-2	many	TRBJ2-5	TRBD2	TGTGCCAGCAGCTGGCGGGGGGAGACCCAGTACTTC	CASSWRGETQYF
TRBV10-3	.	TRBJ1-5	.	TGTGCCATCAGTGACCCCGCTACGGGACGCAACGTCCATCAGCCCCAGCATTTT	CAISDPATGRNVHQPQHF
TRBV7-9	few	TRBJ2-5	TRBD2	TGTGCCAGCAGCCTCCAGCGGGCGGGAGAACAAGAGACCCAGTACTTC	CASSLQRAGEQETQYF
TRBV24-1	few	TRBJ2-1	.	TGTGCCACCAGTGGTCCGGGGGGCAGCGATGAGCAGTTCTTC	CATSGPGGSDEQFF
TRBV5-1	.	TRBJ2-7	TRBD1	TGCGCCAGCAGCCAGGGACAGGGAGCAGACGAGCAGTACTTC	CASSQGQGADEQYF
TRBV5-1	many	TRBJ2-2	TRBD1	TGCGCCAGTATTCAGGACAGGGTGGAGAACACCGGGGAGCTGTTTTTT	CASIQDRVENTGELFF
TRBV27	few	TRBJ2-2	.	TGTGCCAGCAGTCTGGGGCCGCGGCCGAACACCGGGGAGCTGTTTTTT	CASSLGPRPNTGELFF
TRBV12-3/TRBV12-4	few	TRBJ1-5	TRBD1	TGTGCCAGCAGTACGGGACAGGGAGGAAATCAGCCCCAGCATTTT	CASSTGQGGNQPQHF
TRBV18	many	TRBJ1-5	.	TGTGCCAGCTCACCACCAGGAGTTAGCAATCAGCCCCAGCATTTT	CASSPPGVSNQPQHF
TRBV5-4	few	TRBJ2-3	TRBD2	TGTGCCAGCAGCCCACAACTAGCGTCCGCAGATACGCAGTATTTT	CASSPQLASADTQYF
TRBV20-1	few	TRBJ2-7	.	TGCAGTGCTACCCGGGCCTCGACGTACGAGCAGTACTTC	CSATRASTYEQYF
TRBV2	.	TRBJ2-3	.	TGTGCCAGCAGTGAAGCGATGGGGCCCACAGATACGCAGTATTTT	CASSEAMGPTDTQYF
TRBV4-3	few	TRBJ2-1	TRBD2	TGCGCCAGCAGCCAAGATCGGGGGGGGTATGGTGAGCAGTTCTTC	CASSQDRGGYGEQFF
TRBV25-1	many	TRBJ1-1	.	TGTGCCAGCAGTGAGCCGAACACTGAAGCTTTCTTT	CASSEPNTEAFF
TRBV7-9	few	TRBJ1-3	.	TGTGCCAGCAGTAGCCCCGGGACGCCCGAGATACCTGGAAACACCATATATTTT	CASSSPGTPEIPGNTIYF
TRBV7-2	.	TRBJ2-1	.	TGTGCCAGCAGCTTAGGTGTAGGAAAGAACAATGAGCAGTTCTTC	CASSLGVGKNNEQFF
TRBV29-1	few	TRBJ2-5	.	TGCAGCGCCGTCGGGACGGACCAAGAGACCCAGTACTTC	CSAVGTDQETQYF
TRBV18	few	TRBJ2-3	.	TGTGCCAGCTCACCAAGGCAGGAGCACACAGATACGCAGTATTTT	CASSPRQEHTDTQYF
TRBV11-2	.	TRBJ2-1	TRBD1	TGTGCCAGCAGCTTAGGGGCAGGGGGCTTTTACAATGAGCAGTTCTTC	CASSLGAGGFYNEQFF
TRBV20-1	.	TRBJ2-2	TRBD1	TGCAGTGCTGGCCGGGACAGGAACACCGGGGAGCTGTTTTTT	CSAGRDRNTGELFF